The clone carrying this T cell receptor (beta chain) was seen ten or more times. The antigen remains unidentified. The CDR3 consists of 15 residues. With 7 bases removed from V and 6 bases from J, the gap between germline ends came to 19 bases. RNA transcripts were the template for amplifying TCR beta CDR3 regions. Researchers ran a first-round RT-PCR on the TCR CDR3 using the HTBI primer set. TCRdb analysed the multiplex PCR reads with MiXCR anew, one entry per CDR3 protein. This table has roughly 180,000 distinct CDR3 sequences, 9.4% appearing once. The entry originates in a study of T cells in Graves' hyperthyroidism and ophthalmopathy. Findings and limits, study-wide: Most clonotypes expanded in thyroid above 0.001 were likewise present in blood.

Diagnosis relied on clinical symptoms, serum thyroxine and TRAb, thyroid ultrasound and orbital computed tomography. The material sequenced was blood. This TCR was recovered from a woman between 18 and 30 years old with Graves' hyperthyroidism that later progressed to Graves' ophthalmopathy. The chain links TRBV12-3 or TRBV12-4 to TRBJ1-5; D is ambiguous. CDR3 sequence (DNA): TGTGCCAGCAAGGCCCTACTAGGCGGTGCTCAGCCCCAGCATTTT. Its protein is CASKALLGGAQPQHF.